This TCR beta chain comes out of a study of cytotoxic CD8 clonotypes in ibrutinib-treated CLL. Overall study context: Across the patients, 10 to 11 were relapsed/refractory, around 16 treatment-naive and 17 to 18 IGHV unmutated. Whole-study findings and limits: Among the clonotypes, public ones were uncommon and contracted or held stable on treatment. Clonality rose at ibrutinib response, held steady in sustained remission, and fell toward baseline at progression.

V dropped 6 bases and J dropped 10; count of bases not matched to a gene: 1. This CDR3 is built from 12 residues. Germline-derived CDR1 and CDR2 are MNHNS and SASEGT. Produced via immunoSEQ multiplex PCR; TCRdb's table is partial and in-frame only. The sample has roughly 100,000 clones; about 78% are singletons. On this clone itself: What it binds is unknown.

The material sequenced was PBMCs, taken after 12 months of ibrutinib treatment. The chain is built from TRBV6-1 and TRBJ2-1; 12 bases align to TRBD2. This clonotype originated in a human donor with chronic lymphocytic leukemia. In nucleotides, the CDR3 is TGTGCCAGCAGGGGGACTAGCGGGGAGCAGTTCTTC. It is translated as CASRGTSGEQFF.